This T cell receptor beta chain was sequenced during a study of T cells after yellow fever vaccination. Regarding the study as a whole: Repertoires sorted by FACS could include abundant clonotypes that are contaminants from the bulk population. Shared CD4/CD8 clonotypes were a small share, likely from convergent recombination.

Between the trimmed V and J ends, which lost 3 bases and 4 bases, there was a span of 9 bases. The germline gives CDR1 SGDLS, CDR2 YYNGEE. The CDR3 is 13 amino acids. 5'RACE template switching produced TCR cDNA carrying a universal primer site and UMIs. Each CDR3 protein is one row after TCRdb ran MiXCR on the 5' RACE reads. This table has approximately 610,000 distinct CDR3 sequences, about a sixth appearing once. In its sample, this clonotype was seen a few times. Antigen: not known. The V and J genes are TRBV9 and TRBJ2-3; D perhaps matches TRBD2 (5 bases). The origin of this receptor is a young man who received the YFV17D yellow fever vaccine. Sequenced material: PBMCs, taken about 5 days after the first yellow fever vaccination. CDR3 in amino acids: CASSAGGADTQYF. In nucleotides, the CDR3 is TGTGCCAGCAGCGCCGGAGGAGCAGATACGCAGTATTTT.